The following is a T cell receptor (beta chain) sequence with its context. The table came from immunoSEQ multiplex PCR; TCRdb's copy has only in-frame clones and leaves some out. The profile shows about 200,000 clones, about 89% of them singletons. These data belong to a study of blood T cell repertoires in COVID-19. Material for sequencing was peripheral blood. This clonotype was obtained from a middle-aged man with acute or convalescent COVID-19.

DNA of the CDR3: TGTGCCAGTAGTTGGGACAGGCCGGACTCACCCCTCCACTTT. It codes for CASSWDRPDSPLHF. This rearrangement joins TRBV19 to TRBJ1-6, with TRBD1 matching 8 bases. The CDR3 has 14 residues. V was clipped by 5 bases and J by 10 bases; unmatched bases: 7. Looked up from germline, CDR1 is LNHDA and CDR2 is SQIVND (reference sequence).